What follows are 19 T cell receptor beta chains derived from one specimen sequenced in a study of OX40 agonist ivuxolimab in advanced cancers. TCRdb's copy holds only in-frame clones and misses some; the assay was immunoSEQ multiplex PCR. The table records around 72,000 clones, approximately 84% of them present only once. Sequenced here: CD4+ or CD8+ T cells sorted from blood, sampled in a trial of the OX40 agonist ivuxolimab. These receptor sequences come from an adult with an advanced solid tumor such as melanoma, head and neck, liver or kidney cancer.

V is TRBV9 and J is TRBJ2-1; either TRBD1 or TRBD2 may supply D (6 bases each). The length of the CDR3 is 15 residues. V was clipped by 3 bases and J by 4 bases, with 14 bases between them. Germline CDR1 SGDLS, CDR2 YYNGEE. The CDR3 reads CASSAEGGQYNEQFF. CDR3 coding DNA: TGTGCCAGCAGCGCCGAGGGGGGACAATACAATGAGCAGTTCTTC.

The CDR3, as DNA: TGTGCCAGCAGTTTCCCGAACGGGGAGACCCAGTACTTC. This codes for CASSFPNGETQYF. This chain uses TRBV28 with TRBJ2-5; D call uncertain. The germline V gene has CDR1 MDHEN and CDR2 SYDVKM. CDR3 length: 13 residues. V dropped 3 bases and J dropped 5 bases, with 10 bases sitting between them.

This chain links TRBV9 with TRBJ2-1; D unclear. The CDR3 spans 14 residues. V was trimmed by 1 base and J by 5 bases, leaving 10 bases between them. The germline V gene encodes CDR1 SGDLS and CDR2 YYNGEE. CDR3 loop: CASSVYTSNNEQFF. CDR3 sequence (DNA): TGTGCCAGCAGCGTATATACCAGCAACAATGAGCAGTTCTTC.

The chain carries TRBV28 and TRBJ2-7; 9 bases align to TRBD2. This CDR3 spans 16 amino acids. Germline CDR1 is MDHEN and CDR2 is SYDVKM. Trimming took 5 bases from V and 6 from J; bases not matched to a gene: 14. The CDR3 sequence: CASSALGAGGLFEQYF. In DNA form, the CDR3 reads TGTGCCAGCAGTGCCCTAGGGGCGGGAGGGCTGTTCGAGCAGTACTTC. The full variable domain, with the rest looked up from reference TRBV28 and TRBJ2-7, is DVKVTQSSRYLVKRTGEKVFLECVQDMDHENMFWYRQDPGLGLRLIYFSYDVKMKEKGDIPEGYSVSREKKERFSLILESASTNQTSMYLCASSALGAGGLFEQYFGPGTRLTVT.

The rearrangement joins TRBV7-9 to TRBJ2-7, with unresolved D. The CDR3 is made up of 12 amino acids. Looked up from germline, CDR1 is SEHNR and CDR2 is FQNEAQ (reference sequence). The V and J ends lost 1 base and 7 bases respectively, with 8 bases between them. The CDR3 region has the DNA TGTGCCAGCAGCTTAGATCTTGTGGAGCAGTACTTC. It is translated as CASSLDLVEQYF. Full variable domain (rest looked up from reference TRBV7-9 and TRBJ2-7): DTGVSQNPRHKITKRGQNVTFRCDPISEHNRLYWYRQTLGQGPEFLTYFQNEAQLEKSRLLSDRFSAERPKGSFSTLEIQRTEQGDSAMYLCASSLDLVEQYFGPGTRLTVT.

The rearrangement joins TRBV10-1 to TRBJ2-1, with no clear D. The CDR3 spans 15 residues. CDR1 is WNHNN and CDR2 is SYGVQD in the germline V gene (reference sequence). V was pared by 3 bases and J by 7 bases, with 16 bases between. CDR3: CASSENSSPKNEQFF. For the CDR3, the DNA is TGCGCCAGCAGTGAAAACTCCTCCCCGAAAAATGAGCAGTTCTTC.

The chain recombines TRBV4-2 with TRBJ2-7, with TRBD1 matching over 11 bases. Germline trimming cut 2 bases from V and 4 bases from J; bases unmatched to any gene: 7. The length of the CDR3 is 16 residues. Per germline, CDR1 LGHNA and CDR2 YNFKEQ. The CDR3 reads CASSQRGDRGIYEQYF. In nucleotides, the CDR3 is TGTGCCAGCAGCCAAAGGGGGGACAGGGGGATTTACGAGCAGTACTTC.

Remarks on this clone: The same CDR3 can be traced to other DNA sequences in this sample. The chain recombines TRBV6-1 with TRBJ2-3; no clear D. The length of the CDR3 is 12 residues. Germline assignment: CDR1 MNHNS and CDR2 SASEGT. Trimming took off 3 bases at V and 7 bases at J, with 8 bases between the two ends. CDR3 sequence (DNA): TGTGCCAGCAGTGAGGAGCCGTATACGCAGTATTTT. This codes for CASSEEPYTQYF.

The V and J genes are TRBV18 and TRBJ1-2; D remains ambiguous. This CDR3 spans 17 amino acids. The germline V gene encodes CDR1 KGHSH and CDR2 LQKENI. Trimming removed 1 base from V and 4 bases from J, with 19 bases in between. The CDR3: CASSPRRFLEDLYGYTF. DNA of the CDR3: TGTGCCAGCTCACCACGACGTTTTCTCGAGGACCTCTATGGCTACACCTTC. The complete variable domain, with remaining parts taken from reference TRBV18 and TRBJ1-2, reads NAGVMQNPRHLVRRRGQEARLRCSPMKGHSHVYWYRQLPEEGLKFMVYLQKENIIDESGMPKERFSAEFPKEGPSILRIQQVVRGDSAAYFCASSPRRFLEDLYGYTFGSGTRLTVV.

The genes are TRBV7-9 and TRBJ2-7; D is possibly TRBD1 (5 bases). Germline CDR1 reads SEHNR; CDR2 reads FQNEAQ (reference sequence). The CDR3 is 14 amino acids. V lost 2 bases to trimming and J lost 6 bases, with 14 bases between them. The CDR3, as DNA: TGTGCCAGCAGCTTATTGTCAGGGATCGGCGAGCAGTACTTC. Translated, it gives CASSLLSGIGEQYF.

The rearrangement links TRBV9 to TRBJ2-3, with 8 bases that match TRBD1. CDR3 length: 16 residues. CDR1 is SGDLS, CDR2 YYNGEE, per germline. The ends lost 0 bases at V and 4 bases at J; junction bases unmatched: 7. This chain's CDR3 is CASSVGVDRVSDTQYF. In DNA, the CDR3 is TGTGCCAGCAGCGTAGGTGTGGACAGGGTATCAGATACGCAGTATTTT.

This clone showed up just once. J is TRBJ2-1 and V is TRBV29-1; TRBD2 matches at 12 bases. The CDR3 loop spans 13 amino acids. V lost 5 bases, J lost 8 bases, and 4 bases stayed unmatched. Looked up from germline, CDR1 is SQVTM and CDR2 is ANQGSEA. CDR3 loop: CSVTGTSGYEQFF. CDR3 nucleotides: TGCAGCGTTACCGGGACTAGCGGGTATGAGCAGTTCTTC.

This chain joins TRBV6-6 and TRBJ2-2; 10 bases are shared with TRBD2. In germline, CDR1 is MNHNY, CDR2 SVGAGI (reference sequence). The trim removed 7 bases at V and 7 bases at J, leaving 9 bases unmatched. The CDR3 is made up of 15 amino acids. CDR3 sequence reads: CASNLAGERNGELFF. CDR3 sequence (DNA): TGTGCCAGCAACCTAGCGGGAGAACGGAACGGGGAGCTGTTTTTT.

The chain uses TRBV10-2 and TRBJ1-1; TRBD1 might be the D (6 bases). There are 14 residues in the CDR3. The V gene's germline CDR1 is WSHSY and CDR2 SAAADI. With 6 bases removed from V and 8 bases from J, the gap between germline ends came to 19 bases. The CDR3 region has the DNA TGCGCCAGCAGGGAGATCTGGGGGCGCCGGGAAGCTTTCTTT. Translation gives CASREIWGRREAFF.

V and J are TRBV6-5 and TRBJ2-5, with 13 bases matching TRBD2. The J call may be faulty, since TRBJ2-7 better matches the DNA end. CDR1 is MNHEY, CDR2 SVGAGI, per germline. This CDR3 has 16 amino acids. CDR3 loop: CASSYYRGLAGDEQYF. The CDR3 bases are TGTGCCAGCAGTTACTACCGTGGACTAGCGGGAGACGAGCAGTACTTC.

The chain carries TRBV5-1 and TRBJ2-5, with 10 positions matching TRBD2. The end of the DNA aligns better with TRBJ2-7, so the J call may be wrong. This CDR3 is built from 15 residues. CDR1 and CDR2 (germline): SGHRS, YFSETQ. The CDR3 reads CASSFLAGDLYEQYF. For the CDR3, the DNA is TGCGCCAGCAGCTTCCTAGCGGGAGATTTATACGAGCAGTACTTC.

The CDR3 DNA reads as TGTGCCAGCAGTTACTCGTCGGGACGCAGTTACGAGCAGTACTTC. It yields the protein CASSYSSGRSYEQYF. The rearrangement joins TRBV6-5 to TRBJ2-7; tentatively, D is TRBD1 or TRBD2 (5 bases each). Trimming stripped 0 bases from V and 4 bases from J, with 13 bases between. The CDR3 has 15 residues. CDR1 and CDR2 from the germline V gene are MNHEY and SVGAGI.

This rearrangement joins TRBV19 to TRBJ1-2, with D possibly TRBD1 on 5 matching bases. Germline V gene lookup returns CDR1 LNHDA and CDR2 SQIVND (reference sequence). This CDR3 is 12 amino acids long. With 7 bases removed from V and 3 bases from J, the gap between germline ends came to 9 bases. In nucleotides, the CDR3 is TGTGCCAGTAATATGGGGCACTATGGCTACACCTTC. Its protein is CASNMGHYGYTF.

This sequence joins TRBV21-1 and TRBJ1-2. TRBV21-1 is recorded as a pseudogene. The CDR3 contains 14 residues. This chain's CDR3 is CASSAPRGQNGYTF. The CDR3 coding sequence is TGTGCCAGCAGCGCCCCCCGGGGGCAAAATGGCTACACCTTC.